This TCR beta chain stems from a study of shared clonotypes between healthy human individuals. Study background: Each donor's CD8 memory used one plate, CD8 naive two, each CD4 subset three. General study points: Four donors shared approximately 5% of their naive CD4 clonotypes. Deeper or shallower sequencing was expected to change how clonotypes are shared among donors. Compared with memory subsets, naive subsets generally had larger estimated richness.

CD8 cells classed as naive were CD45RO-negative and positively selected for CCR7, excluding terminally differentiated effector memory CD45RA+ cells. Germline-derived CDR1 and CDR2 are ENHRY and SYGVKD. The trim removed 7 bases at V and 3 bases at J, leaving 8 bases unmatched. The CDR3 is 14 residues long. This clone appeared a single time. The target antigen is unknown. Libraries were prepared by immunoSEQ multiplex PCR; TCRdb keeps only in-frame clonotypes and omits some of them. The top ten clones hold around 0.12% of a sample with fewer than 700,000 clones, 90% to 95% of them seen once. The chain is built from TRBV10-3 and TRBJ1-1, with TRBD1 matching 7 bases. The sample taken for sequencing was naive CD8+ T cells sorted from blood. This sequence originates from a young woman in good health. CDR3 sequence: CAITETGTYTEAFF. The DNA of the CDR3 is TGTGCCATCACCGAGACAGGGACGTACACTGAAGCTTTCTTT.